This T cell receptor (beta chain) was identified in a study of T cells after yellow fever vaccination. Findings and caveats of the study: The booster response re-showed most primary clones: around 96% CD4, 88% CD8.

For TCR, cDNA came from 5'RACE template switching, which added a universal primer site and UMIs. One entry per CDR3 protein results from TCRdb running MiXCR on the 5' RACE reads. In the table there are about 94,000 distinct CDR3 sequences, 8.9% of which are singletons. The ends lost 7 bases at V and 1 base at J; junction bases unmatched: 7. CDR3 size: 14 residues. Germline V gives CDR1 GTSNPN, CDR2 SVGIG (reference sequence). The chain recombines TRBV30 with TRBJ2-1; 7 nucleotides match TRBD1. This sequence originates from a man aged 18 to 35 who received the YFV17D yellow fever vaccine. The material sequenced was CD8+ T cells not binding an NS4B(214-222) dextramer, sorted from PBMCs, taken approximately 16 days after the first yellow fever vaccination. CDR3 DNA: TGTGCCTACCTGACAGGGAATTCCTACAATGAGCAGTTCTTC. Protein product: CAYLTGNSYNEQFF.